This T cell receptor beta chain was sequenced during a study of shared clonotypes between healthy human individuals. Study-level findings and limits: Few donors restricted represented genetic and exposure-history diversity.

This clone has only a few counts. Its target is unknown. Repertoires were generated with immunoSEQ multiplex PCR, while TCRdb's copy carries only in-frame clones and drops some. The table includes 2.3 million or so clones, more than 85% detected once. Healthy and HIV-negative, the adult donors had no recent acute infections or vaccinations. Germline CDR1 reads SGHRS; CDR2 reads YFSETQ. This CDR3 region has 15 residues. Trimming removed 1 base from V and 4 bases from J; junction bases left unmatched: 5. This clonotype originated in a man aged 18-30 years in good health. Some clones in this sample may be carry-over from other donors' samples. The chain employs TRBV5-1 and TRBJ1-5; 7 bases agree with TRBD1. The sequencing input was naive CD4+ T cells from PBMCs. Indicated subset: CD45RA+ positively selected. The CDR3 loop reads CASSLRDRANQPQHF. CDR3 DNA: TGCGCCAGCAGCTTGAGAGACAGGGCAAATCAGCCCCAGCATTTT.